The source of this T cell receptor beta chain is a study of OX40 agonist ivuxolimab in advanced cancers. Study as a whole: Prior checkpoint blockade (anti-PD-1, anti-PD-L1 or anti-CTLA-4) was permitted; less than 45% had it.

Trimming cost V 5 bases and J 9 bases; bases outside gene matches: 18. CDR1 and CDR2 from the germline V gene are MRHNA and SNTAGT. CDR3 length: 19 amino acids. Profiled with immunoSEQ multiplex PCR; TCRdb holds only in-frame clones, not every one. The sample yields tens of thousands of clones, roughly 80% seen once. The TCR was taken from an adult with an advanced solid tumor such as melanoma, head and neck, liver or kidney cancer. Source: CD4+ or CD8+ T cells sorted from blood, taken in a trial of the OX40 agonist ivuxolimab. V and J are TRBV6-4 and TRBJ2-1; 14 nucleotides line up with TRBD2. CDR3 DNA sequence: TGTGCCAGCAGTCCTGCGGGACTAGCGGGGGAGATCGGGGTTCGTGAGCAGTTCTTC. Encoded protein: CASSPAGLAGEIGVREQFF.